These 27 T cell receptor beta chains were all obtained from the same sample, sequenced in a study of T cells expressing NK-cell markers. TCRdb reanalyzed the 5' RACE reads, giving one entry per CDR3 protein sequence and no DNA. This sample's table has some 450,000 distinct CDR3 sequences. Input material: blood T cells: a sorted CD56 or NKG2C T cell subset, CD4+ or CD8+ T cells, or bulk PBMC T cells (not recorded which). These TCRs come from a woman aged 18 to 75 in good health.

The V gene is TRBV7-6, the J gene TRBJ2-5; there is no DNA to check the TCRdb D call of TRBD1. Per the germline V gene, CDR1 is SGHVS and CDR2 is FNYEAQ. The CDR3 sequence is 16 residues long. CDR3 amino acids: CASSLEGQRYQETQYF.

The V and J genes are TRBV4-1 and TRBJ2-1; there is no DNA to check the TCRdb D call of TRBD2. The CDR3 runs to 13 residues. CDR1 is MGHRA and CDR2 is YSYEKL in the germline V gene. CDR3 sequence reads: CASSPEGYNEQFF.

V and J are TRBV30 and TRBJ1-5; lacking DNA, the TRBD1 call made by TCRdb goes unchecked. The CDR3 is made up of 14 amino acids. Germline CDR1 is GTSNPN and CDR2 is SVGIG (reference sequence). CDR3 in amino acids: CAWSKGTANQPQHF. Combining the CDR3 with reference TRBV30 and TRBJ1-5 gives the whole variable domain SQTIHQWPATLVQPVGSPLSLECTVEGTSNPNLYWYRQAAGRGLQLLFYSVGIGQISSEVPQNLSASRPQDRQFILSSKKLLLSDSGFYLCAWSKGTANQPQHFGDGTRLSIL.

The chain has TRBV5-1 and TRBJ2-7. The CDR3 length is 15 residues. Germline V CDR1 and CDR2: SGHRS, YFSETQ. CDR3 region: CASSLDPGSSYEQYF.

The chain links TRBV19 to TRBJ1-1; TCRdb gives TRBD1 as the D gene, but with no DNA this cannot be confirmed. Germline V gene data show CDR1 as LNHDA and CDR2 as SQIVND (reference sequence). The CDR3 spans 14 residues. The CDR3 protein is CASSPTGRNTEAFF.

The chain carries TRBV7-2 and TRBJ2-5; TCRdb names TRBD2, which stays unverified in the absence of DNA. Germline loops: CDR1 SGHTA, CDR2 FQGNSA. CDR3 length equals 18 residues. The CDR3 protein is CASSKAGLAGGYQETQYF.

The chain carries TRBV7-3 and TRBJ2-3; TCRdb's D call of TRBD2 is untestable without DNA. The CDR3 runs to 18 residues. Germline V CDR1 and CDR2: SGHTA, FQGTGA. The CDR3 loop reads CASSYPGLAGEVTDTQYF.

The genes are TRBV12-5 and TRBJ2-2; no DNA is available, so the TRBD1 call from TCRdb remains unchecked. The CDR3 contains 12 residues. The germline gives CDR1 LGHNT, CDR2 FRNRAP. The CDR3 sequence: CAGASATGELFF.

This sequence joins TRBV28 and TRBJ2-1; TCRdb calls TRBD2, which cannot be checked without DNA. The CDR3 spans 11 residues. The germline V gene encodes CDR1 MDHEN and CDR2 SYDVKM. The CDR3 spells CASSSREAEFF.

The CDR3 loop reads CASSTILAGVGNEQFF. This chain connects TRBV19 to TRBJ2-1; the D call from TCRdb, TRBD2, cannot be confirmed without DNA. From germline, CDR1 is LNHDA and CDR2 SQIVND (reference sequence). This CDR3 spans 16 amino acids.

The J gene is TRBJ1-1, the V gene TRBV12-3 or TRBV12-4. This CDR3 contains 14 residues. CDR3 protein: CASSLARSGTEAFF.

Here the CDR3 reads CSAGPGQGDSGNTIYF. The chain carries TRBV29-1 and TRBJ1-3; TCRdb's D call of TRBD1 is untestable without DNA. Germline assignment: CDR1 SQVTM and CDR2 ANQGSEA. This CDR3 contains 16 residues.

This chain links TRBV3-1 with TRBJ1-1. The germline gives CDR1 LGHDT, CDR2 YNNKEL (reference sequence). This CDR3 spans 13 amino acids. This CDR3 is CASSRSLGTEAFF.

The J gene is TRBJ2-1, the V gene TRBV5-5; TCRdb's D gene call, TRBD1, goes unchecked for lack of DNA. Germline-derived CDR1 and CDR2 are SGHKS and YYEKEE (reference sequence). The CDR3 extends over 15 amino acids. CDR3: CASSLPGQVEGEQFF.

The V and J genes are TRBV20-1 and TRBJ1-2; there is no DNA to check the TCRdb D call of TRBD1. The CDR3 spans 13 residues. The V gene's germline CDR1 is DFQATT and CDR2 SNEGSKA (reference sequence). The CDR3 spells CSAWDRRNYGYTF.

The chain recombines TRBV20-1 with TRBJ2-3; lacking DNA, the TRBD1 call made by TCRdb goes unchecked. The CDR3 has 12 amino acids. The germline CDR1 and CDR2 sequences are DFQATT and SNEGSKA (reference sequence). The CDR3: CSTDRKQDTQYF.

The chain uses TRBV11-2 and TRBJ2-1; with no DNA, the TCRdb D assignment of TRBD1 cannot be verified. Germline-derived CDR1 and CDR2 are SGHAT and FQNNGV. This CDR3 is 21 amino acids long. CDR3 residues: CASSFDPRGGGWSSSYNEQFF.

The J gene is TRBJ2-1, the V gene TRBV11-2; TCRdb picks TRBD1, but there is no DNA to check that call. The CDR3 is 15 amino acids. Germline V lookup: CDR1 SGHAT, CDR2 FQNNGV. CDR3 in amino acids: CASSSYRDSYNEQFF.

This chain links TRBV27 with TRBJ2-3; the TCRdb D gene call, TRBD1, has no DNA to confirm it. This CDR3 is built from 16 residues. Germline V gene lookup returns CDR1 MNHEY and CDR2 SMNVEV (reference sequence). Here the CDR3 reads CASSFLVQGAGDTQYF.

The chain couples TRBV5-6 to TRBJ1-6; TCRdb's D call, TRBD1, is unchecked because there is no DNA. The V gene's germline CDR1 is SGHDT and CDR2 YYEEEE. This CDR3 is 15 amino acids long. CDR3 protein: CASSMTGVFNSPLHF.

The chain joins TRBV20-1 to TRBJ1-2. From germline, CDR1 is DFQATT and CDR2 SNEGSKA (reference sequence). CDR3 length: 14 amino acids. This CDR3 is CSAEAVEGKNGYTF.

J is TRBJ1-2 and V is TRBV12-3 or TRBV12-4. This CDR3 spans 11 amino acids. CDR3 in amino acids: CASSLTYGYTF.

The genes are TRBV7-9 and TRBJ2-5; the D call of TRBD2 rests on TCRdb alone, since no DNA is present to check it. CDR1 is SEHNR, CDR2 FQNEAQ, per germline (reference sequence). The CDR3 has 16 amino acids. The CDR3 spells CASSPSSTRDLGTQYF. The entire variable domain, with the rest obtained from reference TRBV7-9 and TRBJ2-5, is as follows: DTGVSQNPRHKITKRGQNVTFRCDPISEHNRLYWYRQTLGQGPEFLTYFQNEAQLEKSRLLSDRFSAERPKGSFSTLEIQRTEQGDSAMYLCASSPSSTRDLGTQYFGPGTRLLVL.

The chain combines TRBV15 with TRBJ2-3. The germline CDR1 and CDR2 sequences are LNHNV and YYDKDF (reference sequence). The CDR3 has 13 residues. The CDR3 loop reads CATKALAPDTQYF. The full variable domain, rest sourced from reference TRBV15 and TRBJ2-3, is DAMVIQNPRYQVTQFGKPVTLSCSQTLNHNVMYWYQQKSSQAPKLLFHYYDKDFNNEADTPDNFQSRRPNTSFCFLDIRSPGLGDTAMYLCATKALAPDTQYFGPGTRLTVL.

V and J are TRBV5-1 and TRBJ2-7; TCRdb returns TRBD1, unconfirmable since there is no DNA. The CDR3 has 12 amino acids. Germline V gives CDR1 SGHRS, CDR2 YFSETQ. The CDR3 spells CASSPTGVEQYF.

This chain connects TRBV20-1 to TRBJ1-3; TCRdb calls TRBD1, which cannot be checked without DNA. Germline-derived CDR1 and CDR2 are DFQATT and SNEGSKA (reference sequence). The CDR3 has 15 amino acids. The CDR3 region is CSARDGAGGPNTIYF.

The CDR3 loop reads CASSYDRVNTEAFF. The chain is built from TRBV6-5 and TRBJ1-1; TCRdb indicates TRBD1, and absent DNA this call remains unverified. This CDR3 has 14 residues. CDR1 is MNHEY, CDR2 SVGAGI, per germline.